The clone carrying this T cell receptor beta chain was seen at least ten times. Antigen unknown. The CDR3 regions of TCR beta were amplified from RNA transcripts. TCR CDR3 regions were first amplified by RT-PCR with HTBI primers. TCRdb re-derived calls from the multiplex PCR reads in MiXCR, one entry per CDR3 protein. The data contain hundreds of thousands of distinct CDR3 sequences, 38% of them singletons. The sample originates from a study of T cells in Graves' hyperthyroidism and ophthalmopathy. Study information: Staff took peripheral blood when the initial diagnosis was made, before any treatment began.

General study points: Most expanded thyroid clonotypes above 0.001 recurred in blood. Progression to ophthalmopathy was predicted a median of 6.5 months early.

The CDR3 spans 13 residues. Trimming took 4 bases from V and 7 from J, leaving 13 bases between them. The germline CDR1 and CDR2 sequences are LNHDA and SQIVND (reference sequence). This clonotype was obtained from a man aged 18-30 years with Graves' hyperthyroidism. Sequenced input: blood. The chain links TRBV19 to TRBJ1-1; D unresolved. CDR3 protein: CASSTPLRDEAFF. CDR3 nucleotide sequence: TGTGCCAGTAGTACGCCCTTAAGAGATGAAGCTTTCTTT.